This TCR beta chain was recorded in a study of blood T cells in healthy people across ages. Study-level background: About one barcoded beta molecule per two T cells was captured by template switching. Study-wide findings and caveats: Age advanced and TCR beta diversity per million T cells fell, roughly linearly.

As for this clonotype: Its antigen is undetermined.

Donors each provided 8 to 10 milliliters of peripheral blood. Every sample yielded at least 6.5 million isolated PBMCs. It was with a sample-barcoded 5' primer and a J-beta primer mix that a second PCR of about 6 to 12 cycles was run. TCRdb itself ran the 5' RACE reads through MiXCR, one entry per CDR3 protein. In the table there are hundreds of thousands of distinct CDR3 sequences, approximately 22% of which are singletons. This CDR3 has 15 residues. Trimming took off 4 bases at V and 5 bases at J, with 17 bases between the two ends. The material sequenced was blood. J is TRBJ1-2 and V is TRBV12-3 or TRBV12-4, with TRBD1 as a possible D gene (5 bases). The TCR originated in a man aged 65-85 years in good health. CDR3 DNA: TGTGCCAGCAGTTCTCGGGGCGTCGGTGCATATGGCTACACCTTC. Protein sequence: CASSSRGVGAYGYTF.